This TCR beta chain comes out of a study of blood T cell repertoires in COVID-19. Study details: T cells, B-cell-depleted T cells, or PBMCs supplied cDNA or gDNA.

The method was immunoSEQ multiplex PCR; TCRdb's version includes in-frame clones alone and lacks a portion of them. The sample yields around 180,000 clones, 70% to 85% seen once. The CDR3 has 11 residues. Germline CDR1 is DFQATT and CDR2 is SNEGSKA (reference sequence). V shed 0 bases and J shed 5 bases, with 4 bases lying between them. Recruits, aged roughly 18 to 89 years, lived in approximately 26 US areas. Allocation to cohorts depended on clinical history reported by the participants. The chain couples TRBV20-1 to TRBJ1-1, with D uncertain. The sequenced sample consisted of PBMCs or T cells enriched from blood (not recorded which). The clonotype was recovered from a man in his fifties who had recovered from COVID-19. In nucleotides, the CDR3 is TGCAGTGCTAGAGATATGACTGAAGCTTTCTTT. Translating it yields CSARDMTEAFF.